The entry that follows covers one TCR beta chain sequence. Its matching antigen is unknown. From blood CD8+ and CD4+ T cells, the TCR beta chain was sequenced. Negative isolation was used for CD8+ and CD4+ T cells, and FACS enrichment was applied to TEMRA cells. This sample was taken from a study of CD8 T cells in Susac syndrome. Study conclusions and caveats: The TCR sequencing and HLA analysis in the study involved a relatively small number of individuals, as the study acknowledged.

The length of the CDR3 is 14 residues. Germline assignment: CDR1 DFQATT and CDR2 SNEGSKA (reference sequence). The V and J ends lost 1 base and 4 bases, in that order; junction bases with no gene match: 3. Reverse transcription of about 0.5 to 1 ug RNA used random hexamers. Across 54 Vbeta and 13 Jbeta, immunoSEQ multiplex PCR amplified TCR beta CDR3. From the immunoSEQ multiplex PCR reads, TCRdb called clonotypes with MiXCR, one entry per CDR3 protein. The profile shows hundreds of thousands of distinct CDR3 sequences, roughly 96% of them singletons. The sequence derives from a human donor with multiple sclerosis. V gene TRBV20-1 combines with J gene TRBJ2-7; 11 bases align to TRBD1. Material: CD4+ T cells from PBMCs. Here the CDR3 reads CSARGTGGMYEQYF. In DNA form, the CDR3 reads TGCAGTGCTAGAGGGACAGGGGGCATGTACGAGCAGTACTTC.